This TCR beta chain was recorded in a study of blood T cell repertoires in COVID-19. Study at large: The samples span acute and convalescent COVID-19 from the United States, Italy and Spain. PBMCs, B-cell-depleted T cells, or T cells provided the cDNA or gDNA that made up the material.

This CDR3 has 14 amino acids. Unmatched junction bases numbered 8, after V lost 6 bases and J lost 5 bases. The germline gives CDR1 MNHEY, CDR2 SVGAGI. Per the original methods: Amplification from reference gene primers served as the basis for estimated nucleated cell counts. Assay: immunoSEQ multiplex PCR; the TCRdb copy retains only in-frame clones and omits some. The D gene and trimming were derived from the DNA, and the V and J assignments and clone size from that table. The sample contains over 150,000 clones, approximately 86% of which appear only once. This sequence joins TRBV6-5 and TRBJ1-1, with 8 nucleotides matching TRBD1. The sequenced sample consisted of peripheral blood. This receptor was obtained from a man in his forties or fifties with active or convalescent COVID-19. CDR3 sequence: CASRRGQGGTEAFF. The CDR3 bases are TGTGCCAGCAGAAGAGGACAGGGTGGTACTGAAGCTTTCTTT.